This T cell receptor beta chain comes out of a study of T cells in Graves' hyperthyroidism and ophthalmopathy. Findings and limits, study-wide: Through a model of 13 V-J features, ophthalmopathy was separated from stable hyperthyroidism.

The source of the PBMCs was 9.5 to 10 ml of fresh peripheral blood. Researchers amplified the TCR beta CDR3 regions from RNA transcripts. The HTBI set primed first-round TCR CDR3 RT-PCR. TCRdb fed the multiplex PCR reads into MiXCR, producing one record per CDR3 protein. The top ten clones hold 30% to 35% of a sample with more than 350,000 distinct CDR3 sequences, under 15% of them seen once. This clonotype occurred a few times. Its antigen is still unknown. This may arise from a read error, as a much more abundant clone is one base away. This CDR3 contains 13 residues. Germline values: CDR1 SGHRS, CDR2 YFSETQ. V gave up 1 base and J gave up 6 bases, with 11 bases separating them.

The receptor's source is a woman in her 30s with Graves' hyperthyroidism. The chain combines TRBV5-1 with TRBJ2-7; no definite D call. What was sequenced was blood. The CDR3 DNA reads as TGCGCCAGCAGCTTGCGGGTGGCCTGCGAGCAGTACTTC. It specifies CASSLRVACEQYF. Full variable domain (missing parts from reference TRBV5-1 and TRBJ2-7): KAGVTQTPRYLIKTRGQQVTLSCSPISGHRSVSWYQQTPGQGLQFLFEYFSETQRNKGNFPGRFSGRQFSNSRSEMNVSTLELGDSALYLCASSLRVACEQYFGPGTRLTVT.